Listed below are T cell receptor beta chains from one sample, sequenced in a study of spatial heterogeneity in lung cancer. TCRdb analysed the 5' RACE reads with MiXCR anew, one entry per CDR3 protein. Among some 7,000 distinct CDR3 sequences listed, around 6.3% were seen once. Sequenced material: PBMCs, taken at surgery. The origin of the receptors is a male donor with early-stage non-small cell lung cancer. Each CDR3 is given with its conserved first and last residue. The order of the fields is CDR3 protein, CDR3 DNA, D gene, J gene, V gene, clone size. D genes are given only for firm matches. Not all rows give a size; the values are once, few, many and, for expanded clones, a class.

CASSAGERNEKLFF TGCGCCAGCAGCGCGGGGGAGCGGAATGAAAAACTGTTTTTT - TRBJ1-4 TRBV5-1 few
CSASTEAPGANQPQHF TGCAGTGCTAGTACCGAAGCCCCGGGGGCCAATCAGCCCCAGCATTTT - TRBJ1-5 TRBV20-1 many
CASSPGTSGTDTQYF TGTGCCAGCAGCCCAGGGACTAGCGGCACAGATACGCAGTATTTT TRBD2 TRBJ2-3 TRBV11-3 many
CASSTRRTGRYGYTF TGTGCCAGCAGCACCCGTCGGACAGGACGGTATGGCTACACCTTC TRBD1 TRBJ1-2 TRBV28 many
CASSFLGGSNEAFF TGTGCCAGCAGCTTTTTGGGGGGGAGCAACGAAGCTTTCTTT - TRBJ1-1 TRBV11-1 many
CASSSQGGQPQHF TGTGCCAGCAGCTCCCAGGGTGGTCAGCCCCAGCATTTT - TRBJ1-5 TRBV7-2 many
CASSPFVAGETQYF TGTGCCAGCAGCCCCTTCGTTGCAGGAGAGACCCAGTACTTC - TRBJ2-5 TRBV4-2 -
CSVEGLTPGLASETQYF TGCAGCGTTGAAGGTCTTACCCCGGGACTAGCCTCGGAGACCCAGTACTTC TRBD2 TRBJ2-5 TRBV29-1 many
CASSSGQGGRVGETQYF TGTGCCAGCAGCTCAGGACAGGGAGGAAGGGTCGGAGAGACCCAGTACTTC TRBD1 TRBJ2-5 TRBV11-2 medium-sized
CASSQGLAGLSLAKNIQYF TGTGCCAGCAGCCAAGGACTAGCGGGACTGAGTCTAGCCAAAAACATTCAGTACTTC TRBD2 TRBJ2-4 TRBV3-1 few
CASTQMGNTDTQYF TGCGCCAGCACCCAAATGGGCAACACAGATACGCAGTATTTT - TRBJ2-3 TRBV5-1 many
CASSLRDSASYEQYF TGTGCCAGCAGTTTACGGGACTCGGCTTCCTACGAGCAGTACTTC - TRBJ2-7 TRBV28 many
CSAPGQDGYNEQFF TGCAGTGCTCCCGGACAGGACGGGTACAATGAGCAGTTCTTC TRBD1 TRBJ2-1 TRBV20-1 -
CASSAGGDTQYF TGCGCCAGCAGCGCCGGGGGAGATACGCAGTATTTT - TRBJ2-3 TRBV5-1 many
CASSLAWDRLDGSTNEKLFF TGCGCCAGCAGCTTGGCCTGGGACAGGTTGGATGGCTCAACTAATGAAAAACTGTTTTTT TRBD1 TRBJ1-4 TRBV5-1 few
CASSSTGNQPQHF TGTGCCAGCAGCTCGACCGGCAATCAGCCCCAGCATTTT - TRBJ1-5 TRBV3-1 many